This passage covers 8 T cell receptor beta chains from one sample sequenced in a study of T-cell reconstitution after alpha-beta-depleted transplantation in children. Unique molecular identifiers were incorporated into the prepared TCRbeta library. One entry per CDR3 protein, called by TCRdb with MiXCR from the PCR reads. This sample has around 380,000 distinct CDR3 sequences, with roughly 11% found just once. The material sequenced was PBMCs from the stem cell graft donor, taken from the stem cell graft. The receptors shown here come from a human donor who donated a stem cell graft to a child with acute myeloid leukemia.

The V gene is TRBV19, the J gene TRBJ2-1; D unclear. Germline V gene sequence: CDR1 LNHDA, CDR2 SQIVND (reference sequence). The germline V and J ends were trimmed by 2 bases and 12 bases, with 26 bases remaining between them. This CDR3 contains 17 residues. The CDR3 DNA sequence: TGTGCCAGTAGTATAAGCTCCCACTCCTTGTCGGCGCAAGGGCAGTTCTTC. Its protein is CASSISSHSLSAQGQFF.

Only a few counts were recorded for this clonotype. This chain connects TRBV7-2 to TRBJ2-1, with TRBD2 as a possible D gene (5 bases). V lost 4 bases and J lost 9, with 19 bases in between. There are 15 residues in the CDR3. Germline V gene lookup returns CDR1 SGHTA and CDR2 FQGNSA. The CDR3: CASSSAGLKAVEQFF. In DNA, the CDR3 is TGTGCCAGCAGCTCCGCGGGCCTAAAAGCGGTTGAGCAGTTCTTC.

The rearrangement joins TRBV20-1 to TRBJ2-1, with D unresolved. Looked up from germline, CDR1 is DFQATT and CDR2 is SNEGSKA (reference sequence). The CDR3 spans 12 residues. The germline V and J ends were trimmed by 3 bases and 6 bases, with 9 bases remaining between them. The CDR3: CSASGPGNEQFF. The CDR3 nucleotides are TGCAGTGCTAGCGGGCCGGGCAATGAGCAGTTCTTC.

The J gene is TRBJ2-3, the V gene TRBV7-9, with 9 bases identical to TRBD2. CDR1 and CDR2 from the germline V gene are SEHNR and FQNEAQ (reference sequence). The V segment lost 2 bases and the J segment 1 base; nucleotides outside the gene matches: 4. The CDR3 sequence is 16 residues long. Here the CDR3 reads CASSLRSGGRTDTQYF. The CDR3 region has the DNA TGTGCCAGCAGCTTACGTAGCGGGGGCCGCACAGATACGCAGTATTTT.

This clonotype appeared a few times. CDR3 nucleotides: TGCAGTGCTAGAGTGGTTGACCACTCCTACGAGCAGTACTTC. Translated: CSARVVDHSYEQYF. This rearrangement joins TRBV20-1 to TRBJ2-7; D is ambiguous. The CDR3 covers 14 residues. The V end lost 1 base, the J end lost 0 bases, and 10 bases lay between the germline ends. Germline CDR1 reads DFQATT; CDR2 reads SNEGSKA (reference sequence).

There are a few counts of this clonotype. This chain connects TRBV7-6 to TRBJ2-1; tentatively, D is TRBD1 (6 bases). V lost 4 bases to trimming and J lost 8 bases, with 15 bases between them. Per the germline V gene, CDR1 is SGHVS and CDR2 is FNYEAQ. The CDR3 runs 14 residues. This CDR3 reads CASSWRAGDDEQFF. DNA of the CDR3: TGTGCCAGCAGCTGGCGGGCAGGGGATGATGAGCAGTTCTTC.

This clonotype was recorded many times. The CDR3 reads CASSLRGVSNQPQHF. CDR3 coding DNA: TGTGCCAGCAGTTTAAGAGGGGTCAGCAATCAGCCCCAGCATTTT. The chain employs TRBV12-3 or TRBV12-4 and TRBJ1-5; D might be TRBD1 (5 bases). The CDR3 has 15 residues. The V end was cut by 2 bases, the J end by 1 base, with 9 bases between.

The chain has TRBV20-1 and TRBJ2-7; the D gene is possibly TRBD1 (5 bases). The V gene's germline CDR1 is DFQATT and CDR2 SNEGSKA (reference sequence). V dropped 2 bases and J dropped 0 bases, with 8 bases sitting between them. The length of the CDR3 is 13 residues. The CDR3 protein is CSARPQGSYEQYF. The CDR3 DNA sequence: TGCAGTGCTAGACCTCAGGGCTCCTACGAGCAGTACTTC.